The source of this T cell receptor (beta chain) is a study of T-cell reconstitution after alpha-beta-depleted transplantation in children. The CDR3 has 17 amino acids. Germline V gene lookup returns CDR1 SGHRS and CDR2 YFSETQ. The germline V and J ends were trimmed by 0 bases and 9 bases, with 19 bases remaining between them. This clonotype has a count of ten or more. The TCRbeta library was prepared with unique molecular identifiers. TCRdb reprocessed the PCR reads with MiXCR, giving one entry per CDR3 protein. Of more than 550,000 distinct CDR3 sequences in the sample, more than 9% were seen once. Specimen: PBMCs from the stem cell graft donor, collected from the stem cell graft. This chain connects TRBV5-1 to TRBJ1-6; D not certain. The sequence derives from a human donor who donated a stem cell graft to a child with acute myeloid leukemia. As DNA, the CDR3 is TGCGCCAGCAGCTTGGGGGCCAATCGTTCCCCCCGTTCACCCCTCCACTTT. Translated, it gives CASSLGANRSPRSPLHF.